The T cell receptor (beta chain) under discussion was sequenced for a study of T cells in Graves' hyperthyroidism and ophthalmopathy. V was trimmed by 4 bases and J by 7 bases, leaving 15 bases between them. CDR1 is SGHRS and CDR2 is YFSETQ in the germline V gene. The CDR3 covers 13 residues. Researchers amplified the TCR beta CDR3 regions from RNA transcripts. The TCR CDR3 was amplified in a first-round RT-PCR using the HTBI primer set. Via MiXCR, TCRdb re-called the multiplex PCR reads, giving one row per CDR3 protein. The sample contains hundreds of thousands of distinct CDR3 sequences, just under 20% of which appear only once. This clonotype showed up just a few times. Diagnosis rested on symptoms, serum thyroxine and TRAb, thyroid ultrasound, and orbital computed tomography.

Sequences were obtained from blood. The chain has TRBV5-1 and TRBJ2-7; D is unclear. This TCR came from a man in his forties or fifties with Graves' ophthalmopathy. CDR3 DNA: TGCGCCAGCAGCCCGGGTCTTAAACGGGAGCAGTACTTC. It is translated as CASSPGLKREQYF.